This TCR beta chain came from a study of cytomegalovirus exposure and HLA in healthy donors. With 60 Vbeta and 13 Jbeta primers, the PCR was carried out. Sequencing used immunoSEQ multiplex PCR; TCRdb keeps in-frame clones, though not all of them. The sample carries about 150,000 clones, approximately 79% recorded once. Germline loops: CDR1 SGHRS, CDR2 YFSETQ. The CDR3 sequence is 15 residues long. Trimming at V came to 3 bases and at J to 6 bases, leaving 10 bases not matched to a gene. Study-wide findings and caveats: Upon later analysis, HLA-associated TCR beta chains proved more clonally expanded than other, equally common chains. Reports indicated that the classifier achieved high specificity and sensitivity in diagnosing cytomegalovirus status. Because they were indistinguishable, some V segments, including TRBV6-2 and TRBV6-3, were excluded.

As regards this clone: Its antigen remains unknown.

The sequenced material came from PBMCs. The clonotype was recovered from a woman in her fifties or sixties in good health and CMV-seropositive. This chain uses TRBV5-1 with TRBJ2-7, with 9 positions matching TRBD1. The CDR3, as DNA: TGCGCCAGCAGCTCGAGGGGACAGGGTCGGTCCGAGCAGTACTTC. Protein sequence: CASSSRGQGRSEQYF.